The 30 T cell receptor beta chains listed next were all sequenced from one sample in a study of human T cells and chemical hapten exposure (dated by TCRdb to about 2021). Receptor libraries were prepared by RACE. Sequencing used a NextSeq 500. In TCRdb, the public reads were trimmed at Q25 with fastp and aligned with MiXCR, with productive beta chains retained. Merged by CDR3 protein, the rows form single entries marked with the most common genes and DNA. For this sample the table gives about 130,000 distinct CDR3 sequences, of which about 9.4% were detected only once. The top ten clones comprise roughly 2% of the sample. Sample time point, as interpreted from the label and publication: healthy volunteer bleed at 2 weeks. Total RNA was isolated from unfractionated whole blood collected in Tempus Blood RNA tubes. The sample taken for sequencing was whole blood. The receptors derive from a male donor in good health. Some clones in this sample may be carry-over from other donors' samples.

This clonotype was picked up a small number of times. J is TRBJ2-7 and V is TRBV25-1; a weak D match, TRBD2 (5 bases). Trimming removed 1 base at V and 3 bases at J, with 10 bases between. There are 14 residues in the CDR3. Germline CDR1 reads MGHDK; CDR2 reads SYGVNS. The CDR3 is CASSESGNNYEQYF. CDR3 coding DNA: TGTGCCAGCAGTGAATCGGGAAACAACTACGAGCAGTACTTC.

In this sample, this clonotype turned up many times. This chain joins TRBV11-3 and TRBJ2-5; D is perhaps TRBD1 (5 bases). CDR1 and CDR2 (germline): SGHNT, YENEEA. The CDR3 length is 16 residues. V lost 5 bases, J lost 2 bases, and 18 bases lay in between. This chain's CDR3 is CASSPPSLGPQETQYF. The CDR3 DNA sequence: TGTGCCAGCAGCCCCCCCAGCCTGGGGCCTCAAGAGACCCAGTACTTC.

This clonotype was counted at least ten times. This chain connects TRBV12-3 or TRBV12-4 to TRBJ1-5, with D possibly being TRBD1 (5 bases). The CDR3 spans 14 residues. The V end lost 7 bases, the J end lost 3 bases, and 13 bases lay between the germline ends. As DNA, the CDR3 is TGTGCCAGCACCCGGGACGGACCCAATCAGCCCCAGCATTTT. It translates to CASTRDGPNQPQHF.

Ten or more counts support this clonotype. The rearrangement uses TRBV20-1 and TRBJ1-6; possible D gene TRBD1, 6 bases. Germline lookup yields CDR1 DFQATT and CDR2 SNEGSKA (reference sequence). This CDR3 region has 14 residues. The V end lost 1 base, the J end lost 6 bases, and 10 bases lay between the germline ends. CDR3 protein: CSARVRTANSPLHF. CDR3 in DNA: TGCAGTGCTAGAGTGCGGACAGCTAATTCACCCCTCCACTTT.

V is TRBV7-9 and J is TRBJ2-2; 9 nucleotides agree with TRBD1. V shed 5 bases and J 5 bases; nucleotides not matched to a gene: 9. This CDR3 has 16 residues. Germline CDR1 SEHNR, CDR2 FQNEAQ (reference sequence). The CDR3 DNA is TGTGCCAGCAGCGCGCCGGGACAGGGAAGGACCGGGGAGCTGTTTTTT. Translating gives CASSAPGQGRTGELFF.

This clonotype has a handful of counts. The chain joins TRBV10-3 to TRBJ1-2; 10 bases fit TRBD1. CDR3 length equals 15 residues. Trimming cost V 2 bases and J 4 bases; bases outside gene matches: 4. From germline, CDR1 is ENHRY and CDR2 SYGVKD. The CDR3 DNA reads TGTGCCATCAGTGAGGGGACAGGGGAAGCCTATGGCTACACCTTC. Its protein is CAISEGTGEAYGYTF.

Only a few counts were recorded for this clonotype. J is TRBJ2-5 and V is TRBV5-1; possible D gene TRBD1, 5 bases. Germline CDR1 and CDR2: SGHRS and YFSETQ. CDR3 size: 15 residues. The ends were cut back, 4 bases at V and 2 bases at J, with 15 bases in the middle. The CDR3 bases are TGCGCCAGCAGCCAGGGAACTACATTACAAGAGACCCAGTACTTC. This translates into CASSQGTTLQETQYF.

The chain employs TRBV19 and TRBJ2-7; TRBD1 matches 8 bases. The CDR3 runs to 16 residues. Germline CDR1 is LNHDA and CDR2 is SQIVND (reference sequence). The J segment lost 2 bases and the V segment lost 5 bases, leaving 11 bases of the junction unmatched. The CDR3 loop is CASSPIPGGLTYEQYF. The CDR3 DNA sequence: TGTGCCAGTAGTCCAATCCCAGGGGGCCTGACCTACGAGCAGTACTTC.

This clonotype was recorded a few times. The J gene is TRBJ1-5, the V gene TRBV20-1; a weak D match, TRBD1 (6 bases). Trimming took 4 bases from V and 3 from J, leaving 19 bases between them. This CDR3 contains 16 residues. Germline CDR1 reads DFQATT; CDR2 reads SNEGSKA (reference sequence). CDR3 in DNA: TGCAGTGCTAAAGACAGGAAACAAAATGTCAATCAGCCCCAGCATTTT. Translating gives CSAKDRKQNVNQPQHF.

This clonotype was found many times. This chain connects TRBV4-1 to TRBJ1-2; D unresolved. This CDR3 has 15 amino acids. Germline-derived CDR1 and CDR2 are MGHRA and YSYEKL. V shed 7 bases and J shed 1 base, with 16 bases lying between them. The CDR3 sequence: CASTPSEGYNYGYTF. CDR3 bases: TGCGCCAGCACTCCAAGTGAGGGATATAACTATGGCTACACCTTC.

In regard to this clonotype: It may be a read error: a sequence one base away is much more abundant. The chain has TRBV7-9 and TRBJ1-6; 8 nucleotides agree with TRBD1. Germline CDR1 SEHNR, CDR2 FQNEAQ (reference sequence). CDR3 length: 14 residues. Trimming took 4 bases from V and 5 from J; bases not matched to a gene: 1. The CDR3 DNA reads as TGTGCCAGCAGCTCGGACAGGGATAATTCACCCCTCCACTTT. Encoded protein: CASSSDRDNSPLHF.

The chain uses TRBV20-1 and TRBJ2-7; weak D call: TRBD2 (6 bases). This CDR3 contains 13 residues. V lost 1 base and J lost 7, with 14 bases in between. Per the germline V gene, CDR1 is DFQATT and CDR2 is SNEGSKA (reference sequence). The CDR3 loop is CSARAREAREQYF. In DNA, the CDR3 is TGCAGTGCTAGAGCGCGGGAAGCGCGAGAGCAGTACTTC.

The chain has TRBV2 and TRBJ2-7, with unresolved D. CDR3 size: 11 residues. Germline CDR1 reads SNHLY; CDR2 reads FYNNEI. Trimming shortened V by 8 bases and J by 2 bases, and 7 bases separated the two germline ends. The CDR3 region has the DNA TGTGCCAGCGACGCAACCTACGAGCAGTACTTC. Its protein is CASDATYEQYF.

This clonotype has more than one count but fewer than ten. The chain couples TRBV6-4 to TRBJ1-4; TRBD1 agrees at 12 bases. After removal of 5 bases from V and 8 bases from J, the junction contained 6 bases not matched to a gene. Germline CDR1 and CDR2: MRHNA and SNTAGT. This CDR3 region has 15 residues. The CDR3 is CASSPGQGAGEKLFF. The CDR3 region has the DNA TGTGCCAGCAGTCCGGGACAGGGGGCCGGAGAAAAACTGTTTTTT.

This rearrangement joins TRBV20-1 to TRBJ2-5; no definite D call. This CDR3 is 11 amino acids long. CDR1 and CDR2 from the germline V gene are DFQATT and SNEGSKA (reference sequence). V lost 6 bases, J lost 3 bases, and 8 bases lay in between. The CDR3 region is CSARSEETQYF. Written as DNA, the CDR3 is TGCAGTGCCCGCAGCGAAGAGACCCAGTACTTC.

V and J are TRBV12-5 and TRBJ2-7; 8 bases line up with TRBD1. The CDR3 spans 14 residues. Germline assignment: CDR1 LGHNT and CDR2 FRNRAP. Trimming at V came to 6 bases and at J to 3 bases, leaving 7 bases not matched to a gene. The CDR3 nucleotides read TGTGCTAGTGGATACGGACAGGGTAGCTACGAGCAGTACTTC. As protein: CASGYGQGSYEQYF.

This clonotype was detected ten times or more. V and J are TRBV7-3 and TRBJ1-1, with D uncertain. This CDR3 is 15 amino acids long. Germline V gene lookup returns CDR1 SGHTA and CDR2 FQGTGA. V was trimmed by 1 base and J by 4 bases, leaving 13 bases between them. The CDR3 region has the DNA TGTGCCAGCAGCTTAAGTTCGGCCGGAGCCACTGAAGCTTTCTTT. It is translated as CASSLSSAGATEAFF.

This clonotype was seen a handful of times. The CDR3 nucleotides read TGTGCCAGCAGTTGGGGAGCTCCCTACGAGCAGTACTTC. Protein sequence: CASSWGAPYEQYF. This rearrangement joins TRBV27 to TRBJ2-7; possibly TRBD2 for D (5 bases). The germline gives CDR1 MNHEY, CDR2 SMNVEV (reference sequence). Trimming shortened V by 4 bases and J by 2 bases, and 9 bases separated the two germline ends. This CDR3 contains 13 residues.

V gene TRBV30 combines with J gene TRBJ1-5; D uncertain. The CDR3 is 14 amino acids. Germline V lookup: CDR1 GTSNPN, CDR2 SVGIG (reference sequence). V lost 0 bases, J lost 3 bases, and 9 bases lay in between. CDR3 amino acids: CAWSVRAHNQPQHF. CDR3 nucleotides: TGTGCCTGGAGTGTACGAGCACACAATCAGCCCCAGCATTTT.

The chain uses TRBV29-1 and TRBJ2-2; D uncertain. V was cut by 0 bases and J by 2 bases, with 7 bases left in between. Per the germline V gene, CDR1 is SQVTM and CDR2 is ANQGSEA. CDR3 size: 14 residues. The CDR3, as DNA: TGCAGCGTTGAAGATCAGACCAACACCGGGGAGCTGTTTTTT. Protein sequence: CSVEDQTNTGELFF.

This clonotype showed up just a few times. The chain carries TRBV12-3 or TRBV12-4 and TRBJ2-7; 7 bases align to TRBD1. With 6 bases clipped from V and 1 base from J, the junction kept 6 bases outside the gene matches. The CDR3 length is 14 residues. CDR3 loop: CASSRSQGSYEQYF. CDR3 in DNA: TGTGCCAGCAGCCGATCACAGGGGTCCTACGAGCAGTACTTC.

This clonotype was seen only a few times. The chain is built from TRBV7-9 and TRBJ2-1; TRBD1 matches at 9 bases. Germline CDR1 and CDR2: SEHNR and FQNEAQ (reference sequence). V was clipped by 5 bases and J by 4 bases; unmatched bases: 6. The CDR3 runs 15 residues. CDR3 in DNA: TGTGCCAGCAGCCAACCGGGACAGGGATACAATGAGCAGTTCTTC. It encodes CASSQPGQGYNEQFF.

This clonotype was seen ten or more times. The J gene is TRBJ2-7, the V gene TRBV7-2; 8 nucleotides align to TRBD2. With V trimmed by 5 bases and J by 2 bases, 5 bases remained unmatched. There are 14 residues in the CDR3. The germline gives CDR1 SGHTA, CDR2 FQGNSA. CDR3 in amino acids: CASSPGGGPYEQYF. The CDR3 nucleotides are TGTGCCAGCAGCCCGGGGGGGGGCCCCTACGAGCAGTACTTC.

The genes are TRBV12-3 or TRBV12-4 and TRBJ1-2, with D unclear. Between the trimmed V and J ends, which lost 5 bases and 1 base, there was a span of 8 bases. This CDR3 has 13 residues. This chain's CDR3 is CASSPQVNYGYTF. CDR3 nucleotides: TGTGCCAGCAGTCCTCAGGTTAACTATGGCTACACCTTC.

V is TRBV11-2 and J is TRBJ1-3; possibly TRBD1 for D (6 bases). V lost 4 bases and J lost 4, with 14 bases in between. The CDR3 loop spans 15 amino acids. Germline CDR1 reads SGHAT; CDR2 reads FQNNGV. The CDR3 DNA reads TGTGCCAGCAGCTCCCCTGGGACACCAGGAAACACCATATATTTT. Residues: CASSSPGTPGNTIYF.

This sequence joins TRBV5-1 and TRBJ1-5; TRBD1 agrees at 9 bases. V trimming: 4 bases; J trimming: 3 bases; junction bases outside the gene matches: 5. This CDR3 has 15 residues. The germline gives CDR1 SGHRS, CDR2 YFSETQ. CDR3 region: CASSRGTGNNQPQHF. The CDR3 DNA is TGCGCCAGCAGCCGCGGGACAGGGAACAATCAGCCCCAGCATTTT.

This clonotype was recorded many times. The DNA for the CDR3 is TGCGCCAGCAGCACGGGACTAGCGGGAGTTTCAGATACGCAGTATTTT. Translating it yields CASSTGLAGVSDTQYF. The J gene is TRBJ2-3, the V gene TRBV5-1; the match to TRBD2 covers 14 bases. Trimming at V came to 4 bases and at J to 4 bases, leaving 5 bases not matched to a gene. Germline CDR1 and CDR2: SGHRS and YFSETQ. The CDR3 extends over 16 amino acids.

The table lists this clonotype with a few counts. The gene calls are TRBV6-6 and TRBJ2-5; a weak D match, TRBD1 (6 bases). CDR1 MNHNY and CDR2 SVGAGI come from the germline V gene (reference sequence). V was trimmed by 5 bases and J by 1 base, leaving 14 bases between them. The CDR3 has 15 residues. CDR3 sequence reads: CASSLAQGSQETQYF. CDR3 nucleotide sequence: TGTGCCAGCAGTCTCGCACAGGGTAGCCAAGAGACCCAGTACTTC.

This clonotype was observed a handful of times. The chain links TRBV25-1 to TRBJ2-7, with D unclear. The CDR3 length is 12 residues. Germline V gene sequence: CDR1 MGHDK, CDR2 SYGVNS. V lost 3 bases and J 5 bases, leaving 8 bases between the germline ends. The CDR3, as DNA: TGTGCCAGCAGTGACCCGACAAACGAGCAGTACTTC. As protein: CASSDPTNEQYF.

The chain links TRBV19 to TRBJ2-1; D gene ambiguous. CDR3 length equals 14 residues. V dropped 1 base and J dropped 13 bases, with 17 bases sitting between them. The germline gives CDR1 LNHDA, CDR2 SQIVND (reference sequence). The CDR3 sequence is CASSIAVAHLSQFF. The CDR3 DNA reads as TGTGCCAGTAGTATAGCAGTGGCCCATCTCTCTCAGTTCTTC.